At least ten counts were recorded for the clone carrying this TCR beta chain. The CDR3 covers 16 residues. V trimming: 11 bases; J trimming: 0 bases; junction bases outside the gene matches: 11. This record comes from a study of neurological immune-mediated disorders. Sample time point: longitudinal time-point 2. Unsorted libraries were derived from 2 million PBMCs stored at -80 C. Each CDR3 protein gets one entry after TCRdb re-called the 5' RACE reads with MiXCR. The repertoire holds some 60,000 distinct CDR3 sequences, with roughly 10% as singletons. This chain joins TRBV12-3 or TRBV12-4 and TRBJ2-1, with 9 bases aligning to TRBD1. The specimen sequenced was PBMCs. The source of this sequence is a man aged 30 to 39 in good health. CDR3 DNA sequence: TGTGCCTCCTCGACAGGGGGTGGGAGCTCCTACAATGAGCAGTTCTTC. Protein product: CASSTGGGSSYNEQFF.